The TCR beta chain described here comes from a study of siplizumab effects on memory and regulatory T cells. The study, taken as a whole, reports: The drug siplizumab significantly decreased the alloreactive sequences that could be traced to unstimulated CD4+ memory cells.

Assay used: immunoSEQ multiplex PCR; TCRdb lists only in-frame clones, some missing. The data contain around 100,000 clones, approximately 94% of them singletons. For this clone: Its antigen is still unknown.

The germline gives CDR1 SGHNT, CDR2 YYREEE (reference sequence). CDR3 length: 14 amino acids. Between the trimmed V and J ends, which lost 0 bases and 1 base, there was a span of 5 bases. Sequenced: non-Treg CD4+ T cells sorted from blood. The V call is TRBV5-4, the J call TRBJ2-1, with D perhaps assigned TRBD1 or TRBD2 (5 bases each). This receptor was obtained from a human donor in good health. The CDR3 protein is CASSLGGSYNEQFF. The CDR3, as DNA: TGTGCCAGCAGCTTGGGGGGGTCCTACAATGAGCAGTTCTTC.